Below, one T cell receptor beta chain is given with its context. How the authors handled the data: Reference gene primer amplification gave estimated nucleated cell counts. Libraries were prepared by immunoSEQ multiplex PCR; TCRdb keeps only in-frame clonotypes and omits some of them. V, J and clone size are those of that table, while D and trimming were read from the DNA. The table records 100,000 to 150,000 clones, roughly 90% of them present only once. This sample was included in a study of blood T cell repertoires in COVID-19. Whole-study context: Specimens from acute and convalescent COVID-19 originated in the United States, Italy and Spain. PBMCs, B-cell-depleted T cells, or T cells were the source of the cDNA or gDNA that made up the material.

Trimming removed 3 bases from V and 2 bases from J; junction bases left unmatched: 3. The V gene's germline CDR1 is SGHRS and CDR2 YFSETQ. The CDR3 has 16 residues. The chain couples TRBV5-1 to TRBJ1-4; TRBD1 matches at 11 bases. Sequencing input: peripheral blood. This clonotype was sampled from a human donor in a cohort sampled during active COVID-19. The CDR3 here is CASSSGTGGTNEKLFF. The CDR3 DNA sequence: TGCGCCAGCAGCTCCGGGACAGGGGGTACTAATGAAAAACTGTTTTTT.